These 18 T cell receptor beta chains originate from one sample sequenced in a study of early T cells in non-severe SARS-CoV-2 infection. TCRdb passed the 5' RACE reads through MiXCR, listing each CDR3 protein once. Of tens of thousands of distinct CDR3 sequences in the sample, less than 15% are singletons; the top ten hold roughly 8.3%. The source material was whole blood. The receptor source for this set is an adult who was a healthcare worker with PCR-confirmed SARS-CoV-2 infection or an uninfected control (not recorded which).

This clonotype was detected ten times or more. J is TRBJ2-1 and V is TRBV12-3 or TRBV12-4, with D possibly matching TRBD2 (5 bases). The CDR3 totals 15 residues. Trimming shortened V by 1 base and J by 4 bases, and 11 bases separated the two germline ends. The CDR3 nucleotides are TGTGCCAGCAGTTTAGGAGGCGGGCCTTACAATGAGCAGTTCTTC. The encoded protein is CASSLGGGPYNEQFF.

The rearrangement uses TRBV6-6 and TRBJ1-5, with 9 bases identical to TRBD1. Per germline, CDR1 MNHNY and CDR2 SVGAGI (reference sequence). The junction had 12 bases not matched to a gene; V was cut back by 5 bases and J by 4 bases. The CDR3 is made up of 17 amino acids. CDR3 DNA: TGTGCCAGCAGTCCTCCTATAAGGACAGGGGCTAATCAGCCCCAGCATTTT. It is translated as CASSPPIRTGANQPQHF.

This sequence joins TRBV3-1 and TRBJ2-6; no clear D gene. Trimming shortened V by 4 bases and J by 3 bases, and 7 bases separated the two germline ends. This CDR3 has 14 residues. Per germline, CDR1 LGHDT and CDR2 YNNKEL (reference sequence). CDR3: CASSPGLGANVLTF. The CDR3 nucleotides are TGTGCCAGCAGCCCGGGCCTTGGGGCCAACGTCCTGACTTTC.

In DNA form, the CDR3 reads TGTGCCAGCAGCTTCCGGGTTACCCAGTTCTTC. Its protein product is CASSFRVTQFF. The rearrangement uses TRBV7-2 and TRBJ2-1; D ambiguous. In germline, CDR1 is SGHTA, CDR2 FQGNSA. This CDR3 has 11 residues. V was shortened by 3 bases and J by 13 bases, with 10 bases between the two germline ends. The variable domain in full, with the rest retrieved from reference TRBV7-2 and TRBJ2-1, is GAGVSQSPSNKVTEKGKDVELRCDPISGHTALYWYRQSLGQGLEFLIYFQGNSAPDKSGLPSDRFSAERTGGSVSTLTIQRTQQEDSAVYLCASSFRVTQFFGPGTRLTVL.

The table lists this clonotype with a few counts. The chain carries TRBV11-2 and TRBJ1-1; 8 bases line up with TRBD1. Trimming took 5 bases from V and 0 from J; bases not matched to a gene: 5. Germline loops: CDR1 SGHAT, CDR2 FQNNGV. The CDR3 sequence is 15 residues long. CDR3 nucleotide sequence: TGTGCCAGCAGCCTAAGGACAGGGATGAACACTGAAGCTTTCTTT. As protein: CASSLRTGMNTEAFF.

This clonotype was recorded at least ten times. This chain uses TRBV24-1 with TRBJ2-6; 7 bases agree with TRBD1. Trimming cost V 4 bases and J 0 bases; bases outside gene matches: 8. The CDR3 has 18 residues. The germline V gene encodes CDR1 KGHDR and CDR2 SFDVKD. CDR3 sequence reads: CATSDAGTAYSGANVLTF. The CDR3 nucleotides read TGTGCCACCAGTGACGCCGGGACAGCGTACTCTGGGGCCAACGTCCTGACTTTC.

The chain uses TRBV28 and TRBJ1-1; D uncertain. This CDR3 is 13 amino acids long. V was shortened by 2 bases and J by 5 bases, with 9 bases between the two germline ends. Per germline, CDR1 MDHEN and CDR2 SYDVKM. The CDR3 here is CASSLKRRTEAFF. Here the CDR3 DNA reads TGTGCCAGCAGTTTAAAAAGGAGGACTGAAGCTTTCTTT.

Points on this clonotype: Its ends do not fully match the called genes, so a read error is possible. The chain links TRBV6-6 to TRBJ2-3; D is uncertain. The CDR3 runs 13 residues. Germline assignment: CDR1 MNHNY and CDR2 SVGAGI (reference sequence). The DNA for the CDR3 is TGTGTCAGCAGGTATTCTAGCACAGATACGCAGTATTTT. This sequence encodes CVSRYSSTDTQYF.

This chain joins TRBV28 and TRBJ2-1; D unclear. The V and J ends lost 3 bases and 5 bases respectively, with 11 bases between them. The germline V gene has CDR1 MDHEN and CDR2 SYDVKM. This CDR3 is built from 14 residues. The CDR3 region is CASSLAGIHNEQFF. In DNA form, the CDR3 reads TGTGCCAGCAGTTTGGCAGGAATCCACAATGAGCAGTTCTTC.

This clonotype was seen many times. In DNA, the CDR3 is TGCAGCGTAATAACCCGGAGGGAGACCCAGTACTTC. It specifies CSVITRRETQYF. V is TRBV29-1 and J is TRBJ2-5; weak D call: TRBD2 (5 bases). CDR3 length: 12 residues. Germline CDR1 and CDR2: SQVTM and ANQGSEA. Trimming took off 6 bases at V and 5 bases at J, with 13 bases between the two ends.

This clonotype was observed a few times. The J gene is TRBJ1-1, the V gene TRBV5-4; D not certain. This CDR3 spans 16 amino acids. Trimming pared 4 bases from V and 5 bases from J, leaving 21 bases between. CDR1 and CDR2 from the germline V gene are SGHNT and YYREEE (reference sequence). The CDR3 DNA is TGTGCCAGCAGCAAGAAAACTGGAATCGGCGGGACTGAAGCTTTCTTT. Encoded protein: CASSKKTGIGGTEAFF.

Many counts were recorded for this clonotype. The rearrangement joins TRBV9 to TRBJ2-7; tentatively, D is TRBD1 or TRBD2 (6 bases each). The CDR3 is made up of 14 amino acids. V was pared by 0 bases and J by 6 bases, with 13 bases between. In germline, CDR1 is SGDLS, CDR2 YYNGEE. The CDR3 DNA sequence: TGTGCCAGCAGCGTAGCCGGGGGCTTCTTCGAGCAGTACTTC. Residues: CASSVAGGFFEQYF.

The gene calls are TRBV12-3 or TRBV12-4 and TRBJ1-1; weak D call: TRBD1 (5 bases). V lost 5 bases, J lost 0 bases, and 10 bases lay in between. This CDR3 spans 14 amino acids. CDR3 bases: TGTGCCAGCAGTACCGGGACTTTGAACACTGAAGCTTTCTTT. Residues: CASSTGTLNTEAFF.

This clonotype was recorded many times. This chain joins TRBV6-2 or TRBV6-3 and TRBJ1-2; D unclear. Looked up from germline, CDR1 is MNHEY and CDR2 is SVGEGT. CDR3 size: 16 residues. Deletions cut 2 bases from V and 8 bases from J, with 21 bases between. CDR3 in DNA: TGTGCCAGCAGTTACACCCTCAACCGGATGAGACTGGGCTACACCTTC. Translation gives CASSYTLNRMRLGYTF.

This rearrangement joins TRBV7-2 to TRBJ2-1; 12 bases fit TRBD2. Germline V gives CDR1 SGHTA, CDR2 FQGNSA. With 3 bases clipped from V and 6 bases from J, the junction kept 6 bases outside the gene matches. The CDR3 has 16 amino acids. CDR3 amino acids: CASSFRLAGVVNEQFF. The CDR3 DNA sequence: TGTGCCAGCAGCTTCAGACTAGCGGGAGTTGTCAATGAGCAGTTCTTC.

This clonotype showed up just a few times. The genes are TRBV7-9 and TRBJ2-5; D is undetermined. CDR3 length: 12 residues. The V end lost 4 bases, the J end lost 1 base, and 4 bases lay between the germline ends. CDR1 is SEHNR and CDR2 is FQNEAQ in the germline V gene (reference sequence). DNA for the CDR3: TGTGCCAGCAGCTCGGGCCAAGAGACCCAGTACTTC. It encodes CASSSGQETQYF.

This chain connects TRBV20-1 to TRBJ2-1, with D perhaps matching TRBD2 (5 bases). Germline V gives CDR1 DFQATT, CDR2 SNEGSKA (reference sequence). Trimming removed 6 bases from V and 5 bases from J, with 20 bases in between. This CDR3 comprises 15 residues. The chain's CDR3 is CSAHFLAGKNNEQFF. The CDR3 DNA reads TGCAGTGCCCATTTCCTAGCAGGCAAGAACAATGAGCAGTTCTTC.

This clonotype has a count of ten or more. V usage is TRBV18 and J usage is TRBJ1-6; D not resolved. V was trimmed by 3 bases and J by 6 bases, leaving 12 bases between them. The germline V gene has CDR1 KGHSH and CDR2 LQKENI. This CDR3 has 15 amino acids. The CDR3 nucleotides are TGTGCCAGCTCACCCCTACCTTCGAGTAATTCACCCCTCCACTTT. Residues: CASSPLPSSNSPLHF.